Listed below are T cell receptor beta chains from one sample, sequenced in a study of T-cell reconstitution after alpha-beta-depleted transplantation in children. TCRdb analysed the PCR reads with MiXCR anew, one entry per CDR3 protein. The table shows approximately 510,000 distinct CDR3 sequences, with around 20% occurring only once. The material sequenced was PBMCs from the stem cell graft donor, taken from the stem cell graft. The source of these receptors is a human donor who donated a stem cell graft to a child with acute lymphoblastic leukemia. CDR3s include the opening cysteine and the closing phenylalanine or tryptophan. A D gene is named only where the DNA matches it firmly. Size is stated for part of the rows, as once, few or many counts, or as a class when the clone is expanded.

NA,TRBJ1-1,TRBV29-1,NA,CSVPLLGAGPEAFF,TGCAGCGTCCCCCTCCTAGGGGCAGGCCCTGAAGCTTTCTTT
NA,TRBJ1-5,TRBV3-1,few,CASSQMSGLTQPQHF,TGTGCCAGCAGCCAAATGTCAGGGCTCACTCAGCCCCAGCATTTT
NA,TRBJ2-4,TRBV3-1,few,CASSQVSGTPPGMDQYF,TGTGCCAGCAGCCAAGTCTCCGGGACCCCTCCGGGGATGGATCAGTACTTC
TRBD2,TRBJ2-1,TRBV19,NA,CASQKDGGSYNEQFF,TGTGCCAGTCAAAAAGACGGCGGGAGTTACAATGAGCAGTTCTTC
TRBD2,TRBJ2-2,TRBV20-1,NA,CRERGQGTGELFF,TGCAGAGAGCGGGGCCAGGGCACCGGGGAGCTGTTTTTT
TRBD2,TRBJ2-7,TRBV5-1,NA,CASSFLRLAGAYEQYF,TGCGCCAGCAGCTTTCTTCGACTAGCGGGTGCCTACGAGCAGTACTTC
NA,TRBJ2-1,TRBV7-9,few,CASSLPLGLLNEQFF,TGTGCCAGCAGCTTACCCCTTGGTCTCTTGAATGAGCAGTTCTTC
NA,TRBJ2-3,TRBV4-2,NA,CASSPSTGADTQYF,TGTGCCAGCAGCCCCTCGACCGGCGCAGATACGCAGTATTTT
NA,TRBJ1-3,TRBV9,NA,CASSVVGAGNTIYF,TGTGCCAGCAGCGTAGTAGGGGCTGGAAACACCATATATTTT
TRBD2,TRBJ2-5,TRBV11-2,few,CASSLASGTSQETQYF,TGTGCCAGCAGCTTAGCTAGCGGGACAAGCCAAGAGACCCAGTACTTC
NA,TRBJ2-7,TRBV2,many,CASNPGGVYEQYF,TGTGCCAGCAACCCAGGGGGGGTATACGAGCAGTACTTC
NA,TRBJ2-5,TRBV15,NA,CATSRSPEETQYF,TGTGCCACCAGCAGAAGCCCTGAGGAGACCCAGTACTTC
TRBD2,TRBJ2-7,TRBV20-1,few,CSARAWTSGRSEQYF,TGCAGTGCTAGAGCCTGGACTAGCGGGAGGAGCGAGCAGTACTTC
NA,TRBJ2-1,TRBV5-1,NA,CASSYSPPMGLDYNEQFF,TGCGCCAGCAGTTACTCTCCCCCTATGGGTCTGGATTACAATGAGCAGTTCTTC
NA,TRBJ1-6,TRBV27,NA,CASSFSDSPLHF,TGTGCCAGCAGTTTCTCGGACTCACCCCTCCACTTT